This T cell receptor beta chain was sequenced for a study of blood T cell repertoires in COVID-19. As processed by the authors: Amplification from reference gene primers served as the basis for estimated nucleated cell counts. The table came from immunoSEQ multiplex PCR; TCRdb's copy has only in-frame clones and leaves some out. The D gene and trimming were derived from the DNA, and the V and J assignments and clone size from that table. The sample records around 50,000 clones, about 83% being singletons. The clonotype originates from a woman of 80 years or more with acute or convalescent COVID-19. The sequenced sample was peripheral blood.

Here the CDR3 DNA reads TGTGCCACCAGTGATTCTAGCGGGAGGGCCTACAATGAGCAGTTCTTC. This encodes CATSDSSGRAYNEQFF. The chain is built from TRBV24-1 and TRBJ2-1; TRBD2 matches 12 bases. The V segment lost 2 bases and the J segment 2 bases; nucleotides outside the gene matches: 0. The CDR3 is 16 amino acids. The germline CDR1 and CDR2 sequences are KGHDR and SFDVKD.